The T cell receptor beta chain under discussion was sequenced for a study of shared clonotypes between healthy human individuals. Study-level points and caveats: A limitation of the genetic and exposure-history diversity represented arose from few donors. Generation probability values for non-shared clonotypes were lower than those for clonotypes shared by all four donors.

CDR1 and CDR2 (germline): SNHLY, FYNNEI. The ends were cut back, 3 bases at V and 4 bases at J, with 7 bases in the middle. This CDR3 spans 12 amino acids. As concerns this clone: Antigen: not known.

The assay was carried out at the deep level. Genomic DNA from each subset was divided evenly over several immunoSEQ plates. Measured with immunoSEQ multiplex PCR; TCRdb has only the in-frame clones, and not every one. This table holds 300,000 to 400,000 clones, roughly 70% found once. The source is a man aged 30-40 years in good health. The sequencing input was memory CD4+ T cells sorted from blood. The subset here: CD45RA-negative fraction. The chain recombines TRBV2 with TRBJ2-7; D gene ambiguous. CDR3 DNA sequence: TGTGCCAGCAGTGACCGCCAGTACGAGCAGTACTTC. It translates to CASSDRQYEQYF.